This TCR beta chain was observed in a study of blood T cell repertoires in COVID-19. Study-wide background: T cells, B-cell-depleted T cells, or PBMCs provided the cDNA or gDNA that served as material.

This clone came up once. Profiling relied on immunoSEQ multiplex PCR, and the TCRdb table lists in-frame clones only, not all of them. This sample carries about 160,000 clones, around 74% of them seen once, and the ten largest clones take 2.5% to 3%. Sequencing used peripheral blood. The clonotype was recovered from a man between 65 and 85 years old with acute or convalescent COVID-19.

CDR3 DNA: TGTGCCAGCAGTGAACACCTCCCGAGGGATACGCAGTATTTT. Amino acid sequence: CASSEHLPRDTQYF. The rearrangement links TRBV2 to TRBJ2-3; D call uncertain. V was trimmed by 2 bases and J by 6 bases, leaving 12 bases between them. The CDR3 extends over 14 amino acids. Germline values: CDR1 SNHLY, CDR2 FYNNEI.